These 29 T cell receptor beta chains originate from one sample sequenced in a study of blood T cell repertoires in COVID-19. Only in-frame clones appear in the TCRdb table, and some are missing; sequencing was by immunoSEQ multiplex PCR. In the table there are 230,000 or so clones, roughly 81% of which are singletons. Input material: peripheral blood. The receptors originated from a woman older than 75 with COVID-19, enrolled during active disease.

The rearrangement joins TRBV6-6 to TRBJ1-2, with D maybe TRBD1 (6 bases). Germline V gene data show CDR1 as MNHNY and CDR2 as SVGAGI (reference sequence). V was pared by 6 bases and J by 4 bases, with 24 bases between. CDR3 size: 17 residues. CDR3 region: CASSRRRDGRGTYGYTF. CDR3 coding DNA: TGTGCCAGCAGCCGACGTAGGGACGGAAGGGGGACCTATGGCTACACCTTC.

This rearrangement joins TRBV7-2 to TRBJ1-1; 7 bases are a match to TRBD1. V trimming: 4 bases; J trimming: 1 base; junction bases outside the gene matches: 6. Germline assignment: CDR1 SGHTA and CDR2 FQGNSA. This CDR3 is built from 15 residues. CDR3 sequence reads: CASSSRGLGNTEAFF. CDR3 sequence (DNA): TGTGCCAGCAGCTCGAGGGGGCTGGGGAACACTGAAGCTTTCTTT. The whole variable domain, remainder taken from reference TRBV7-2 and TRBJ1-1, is GAGVSQSPSNKVTEKGKDVELRCDPISGHTALYWYRQSLGQGLEFLIYFQGNSAPDKSGLPSDRFSAERTGGSVSTLTIQRTQQEDSAVYLCASSSRGLGNTEAFFGQGTRLTVV.

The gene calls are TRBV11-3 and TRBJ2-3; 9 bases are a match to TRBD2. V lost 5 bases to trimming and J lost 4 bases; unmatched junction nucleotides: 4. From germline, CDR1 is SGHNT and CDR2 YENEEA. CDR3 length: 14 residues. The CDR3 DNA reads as TGTGCCAGCAGCCCTAGCGGGAATGCAGATACGCAGTATTTT. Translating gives CASSPSGNADTQYF. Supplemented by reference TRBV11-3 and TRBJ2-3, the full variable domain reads EAGVVQSPRYKIIEKKQPVAFWCNPISGHNTLYWYLQNLGQGPELLIRYENEEAVDDSQLPKDRFSAERLKGVDSTLKIQPAELGDSAVYLCASSPSGNADTQYFGPGTRLTVL.

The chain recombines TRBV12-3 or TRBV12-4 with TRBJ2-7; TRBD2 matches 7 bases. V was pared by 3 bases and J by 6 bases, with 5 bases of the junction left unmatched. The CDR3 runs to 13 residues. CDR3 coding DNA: TGTGCCAGCAGTTTGACTAGCTCCGGCGAGCAGTACTTC. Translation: CASSLTSSGEQYF.

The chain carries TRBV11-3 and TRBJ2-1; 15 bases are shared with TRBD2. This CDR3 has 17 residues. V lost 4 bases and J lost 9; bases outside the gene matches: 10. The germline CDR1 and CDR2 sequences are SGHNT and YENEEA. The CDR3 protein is CASSSGLAGGLGGEQFF. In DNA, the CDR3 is TGTGCCAGCAGCTCCGGACTAGCGGGGGGGCTGGGGGGTGAGCAGTTCTTC.

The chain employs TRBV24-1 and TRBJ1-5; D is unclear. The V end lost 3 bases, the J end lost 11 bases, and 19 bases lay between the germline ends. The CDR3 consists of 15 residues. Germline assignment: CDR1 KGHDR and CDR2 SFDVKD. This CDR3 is CATSDPTNPMGAQHF. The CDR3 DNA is TGTGCCACCAGTGATCCGACCAACCCGATGGGAGCCCAGCATTTT.

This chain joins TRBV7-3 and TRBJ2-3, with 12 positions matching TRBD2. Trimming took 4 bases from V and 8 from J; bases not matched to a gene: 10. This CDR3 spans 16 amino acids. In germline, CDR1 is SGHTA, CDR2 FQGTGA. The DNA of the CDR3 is TGTGCCAGCAGCTCCTCTCCTAGCGGGGGGGCCGGTACGCAGTATTTT. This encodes CASSSSPSGGAGTQYF.

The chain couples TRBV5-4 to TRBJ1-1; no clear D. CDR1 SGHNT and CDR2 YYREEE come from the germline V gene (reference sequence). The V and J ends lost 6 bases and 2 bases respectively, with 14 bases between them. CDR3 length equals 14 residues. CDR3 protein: CASMAGGRNTEAFF. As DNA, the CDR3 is TGTGCCAGCATGGCCGGAGGACGAAACACTGAAGCTTTCTTT.

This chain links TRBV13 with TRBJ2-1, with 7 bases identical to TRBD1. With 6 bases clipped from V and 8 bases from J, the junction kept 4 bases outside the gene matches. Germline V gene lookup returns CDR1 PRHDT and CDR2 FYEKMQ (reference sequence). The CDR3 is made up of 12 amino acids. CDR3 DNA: TGTGCCAGCAGTCTCGACAGGGATGAGCAGTTCTTC. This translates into CASSLDRDEQFF.

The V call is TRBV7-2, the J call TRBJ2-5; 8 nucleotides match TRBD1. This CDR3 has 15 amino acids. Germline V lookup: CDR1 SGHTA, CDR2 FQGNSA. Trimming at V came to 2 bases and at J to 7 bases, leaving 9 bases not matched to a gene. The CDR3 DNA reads TGTGCCAGCAGCTTACCAGGGACAGGCAGTAGGACCCAGTACTTC. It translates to CASSLPGTGSRTQYF.

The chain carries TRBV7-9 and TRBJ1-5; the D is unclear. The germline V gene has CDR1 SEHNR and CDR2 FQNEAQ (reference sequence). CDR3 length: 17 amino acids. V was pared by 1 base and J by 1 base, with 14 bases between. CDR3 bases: TGTGCCAGCAGCTTAGGAGGGATCGGAGGAAGCAATCAGCCCCAGCATTTT. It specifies CASSLGGIGGSNQPQHF.

The CDR3 nucleotides are TGCGCCAGCAGCTTCCTCCCGAGTGGGGGGACTGAGACCCAGTACTTC. It translates to CASSFLPSGGTETQYF. This chain joins TRBV5-1 and TRBJ2-5; D is possibly TRBD2 (6 bases). The CDR3 contains 16 residues. The V gene's germline CDR1 is SGHRS and CDR2 YFSETQ. Between the trimmed V and J ends, which lost 2 bases and 5 bases, there was a span of 19 bases.

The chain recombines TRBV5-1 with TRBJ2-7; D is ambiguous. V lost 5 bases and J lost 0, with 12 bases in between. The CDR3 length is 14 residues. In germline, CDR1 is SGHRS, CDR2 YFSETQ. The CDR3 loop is CASRSNGGSYEQYF. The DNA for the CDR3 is TGCGCCAGCAGATCTAACGGTGGCTCCTACGAGCAGTACTTC.

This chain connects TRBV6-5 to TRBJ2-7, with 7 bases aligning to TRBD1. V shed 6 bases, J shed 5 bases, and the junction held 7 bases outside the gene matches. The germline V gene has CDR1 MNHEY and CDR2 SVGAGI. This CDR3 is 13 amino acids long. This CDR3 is CASSVDRVDEQYF. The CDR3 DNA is TGTGCCAGCAGCGTCGACAGGGTGGACGAGCAGTACTTC.

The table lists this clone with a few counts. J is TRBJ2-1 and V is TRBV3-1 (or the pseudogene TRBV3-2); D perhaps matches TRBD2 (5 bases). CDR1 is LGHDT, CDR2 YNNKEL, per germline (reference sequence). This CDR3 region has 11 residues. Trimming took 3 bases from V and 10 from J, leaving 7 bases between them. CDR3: CASSHTREQFF. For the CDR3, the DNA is TGTGCCAGCAGCCATACTAGGGAGCAGTTCTTC.

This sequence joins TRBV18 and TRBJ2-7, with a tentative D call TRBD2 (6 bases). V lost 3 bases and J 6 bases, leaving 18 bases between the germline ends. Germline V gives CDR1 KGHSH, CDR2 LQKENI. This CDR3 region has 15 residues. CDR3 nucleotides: TGTGCCAGCTCACCTCTCGGGGACTTTAGAGCCGAGCAGTACTTC. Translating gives CASSPLGDFRAEQYF.

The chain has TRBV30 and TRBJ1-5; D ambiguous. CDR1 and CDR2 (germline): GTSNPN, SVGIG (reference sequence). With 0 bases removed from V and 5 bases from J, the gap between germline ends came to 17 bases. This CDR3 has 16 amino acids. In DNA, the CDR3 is TGTGCCTGGAGTGTACAACGGGGTGACGGGGATCAGCCCCAGCATTTT. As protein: CAWSVQRGDGDQPQHF.

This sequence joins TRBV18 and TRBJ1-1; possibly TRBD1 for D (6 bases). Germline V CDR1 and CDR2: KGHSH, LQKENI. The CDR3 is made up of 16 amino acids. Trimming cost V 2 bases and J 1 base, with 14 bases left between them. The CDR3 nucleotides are TGTGCCAGCTCACCAACTCTTCTGACAGGGAACACTGAAGCTTTCTTT. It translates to CASSPTLLTGNTEAFF. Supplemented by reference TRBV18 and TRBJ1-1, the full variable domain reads NAGVMQNPRHLVRRRGQEARLRCSPMKGHSHVYWYRQLPEEGLKFMVYLQKENIIDESGMPKERFSAEFPKEGPSILRIQQVVRGDSAAYFCASSPTLLTGNTEAFFGQGTRLTVV.

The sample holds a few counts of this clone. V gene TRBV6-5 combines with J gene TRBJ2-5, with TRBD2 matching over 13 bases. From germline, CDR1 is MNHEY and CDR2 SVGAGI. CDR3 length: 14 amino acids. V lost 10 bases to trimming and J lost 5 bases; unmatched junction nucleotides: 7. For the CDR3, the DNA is TGTGCCAACCTACTAGCGGGAGGGCAGGAGACCCAGTACTTC. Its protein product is CANLLAGGQETQYF.

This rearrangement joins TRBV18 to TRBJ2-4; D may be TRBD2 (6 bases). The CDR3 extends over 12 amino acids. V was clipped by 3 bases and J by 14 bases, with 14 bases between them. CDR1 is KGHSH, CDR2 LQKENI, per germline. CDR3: CASSPLLGLEYF. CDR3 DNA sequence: TGTGCCAGCTCACCTCTACTGGGACTCGAGTACTTC.

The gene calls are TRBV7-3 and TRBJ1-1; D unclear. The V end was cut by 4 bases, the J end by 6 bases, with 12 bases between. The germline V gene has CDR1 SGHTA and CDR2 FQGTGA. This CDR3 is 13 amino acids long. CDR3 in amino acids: CASSSYTGAEAFF. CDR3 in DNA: TGTGCCAGCAGCTCCTACACGGGTGCTGAAGCTTTCTTT. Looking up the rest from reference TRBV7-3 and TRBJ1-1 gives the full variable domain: GAGVSQTPSNKVTEKGKYVELRCDPISGHTALYWYRQSLGQGPEFLIYFQGTGAADDSGLPNDRFFAVRPEGSVSTLKIQRTERGDSAVYLCASSSYTGAEAFFGQGTRLTVV.

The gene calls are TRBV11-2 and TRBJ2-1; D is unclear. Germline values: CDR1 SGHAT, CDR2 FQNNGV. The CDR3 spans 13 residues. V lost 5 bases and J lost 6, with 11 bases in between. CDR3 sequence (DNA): TGTGCCAGCAGCCCTCTCCCAGTCAATGAGCAGTTCTTC. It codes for CASSPLPVNEQFF.

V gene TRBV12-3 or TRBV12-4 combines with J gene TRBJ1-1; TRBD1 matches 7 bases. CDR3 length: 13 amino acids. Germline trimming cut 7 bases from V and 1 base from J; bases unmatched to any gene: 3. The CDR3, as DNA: TGTGCCAGCAAGGGACAGCAGAACACTGAAGCTTTCTTT. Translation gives CASKGQQNTEAFF.

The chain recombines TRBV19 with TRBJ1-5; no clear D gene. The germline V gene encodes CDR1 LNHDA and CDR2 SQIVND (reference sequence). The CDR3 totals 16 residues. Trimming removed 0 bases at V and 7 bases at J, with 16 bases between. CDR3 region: CASSIDRSRGIQPQHF. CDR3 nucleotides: TGTGCCAGTAGTATAGATAGATCACGGGGAATACAGCCCCAGCATTTT.

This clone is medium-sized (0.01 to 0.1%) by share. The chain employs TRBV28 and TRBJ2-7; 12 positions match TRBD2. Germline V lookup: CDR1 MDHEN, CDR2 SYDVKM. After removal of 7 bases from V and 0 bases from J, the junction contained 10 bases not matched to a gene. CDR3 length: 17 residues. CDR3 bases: TGTGCCAGCAAATTTTCACTAGCGGGAGGTTTCTCCTACGAGCAGTACTTC. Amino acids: CASKFSLAGGFSYEQYF.

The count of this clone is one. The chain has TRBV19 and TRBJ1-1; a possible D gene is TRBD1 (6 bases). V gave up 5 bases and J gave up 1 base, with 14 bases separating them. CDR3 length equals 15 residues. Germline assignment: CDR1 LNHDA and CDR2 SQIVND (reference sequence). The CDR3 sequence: CASSGQGRQNTEAFF. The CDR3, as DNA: TGTGCCAGTAGTGGCCAGGGGCGGCAGAACACTGAAGCTTTCTTT.

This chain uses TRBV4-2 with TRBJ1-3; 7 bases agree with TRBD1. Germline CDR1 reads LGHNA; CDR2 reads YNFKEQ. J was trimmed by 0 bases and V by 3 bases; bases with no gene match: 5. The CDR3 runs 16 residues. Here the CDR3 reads CASSQTGDSSGNTIYF. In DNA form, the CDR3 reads TGTGCCAGCAGCCAGACGGGGGACAGCTCTGGAAACACCATATATTTT.

Here the CDR3 reads CAWTPRGPDQPQHF. CDR3 in DNA: TGTGCCTGGACACCGCGGGGCCCGGATCAGCCCCAGCATTTT. This chain connects TRBV30 to TRBJ1-5; D is possibly TRBD1 (5 bases). CDR1 and CDR2 from the germline V gene are GTSNPN and SVGIG (reference sequence). This CDR3 region has 14 residues. V gave up 4 bases and J gave up 5 bases, with 15 bases separating them.

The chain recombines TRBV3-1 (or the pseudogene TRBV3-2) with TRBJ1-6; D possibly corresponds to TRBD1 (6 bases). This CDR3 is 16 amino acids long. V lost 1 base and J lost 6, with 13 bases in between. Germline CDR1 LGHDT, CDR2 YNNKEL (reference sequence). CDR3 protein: CASSQAGQKFNSPLHF. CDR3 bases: TGTGCCAGCAGCCAAGCCGGACAGAAGTTTAATTCACCCCTCCACTTT.